This T cell receptor (beta chain) was captured by sequencing in a study of T cell repertoires in cytomegalovirus infection (dated by TCRdb to between 2017 and 2020). About the full investigation: The peptide stimulations were aimed at well-studied HLA-B-restricted epitopes as well as recently identified HLA-C-restricted CMV epitopes, whose presentation resists viral immunomodulation. Because public TCR beta signatures pointed to carriage of CMV infection together with the matching HLA type, the HLA type of each donor mattered for the analysis.

Sample treatment or condition, as interpreted from the label and publication: in vitro stimulation with specific CMV peptide epitopes to enrich CMV-specific T cells. Regarding this clonotype: It has no known antigen specificity. Base-call qualities are not available, and no considerably larger clone is one nucleotide away.

Study-wide conclusions, independent of this receptor: In both this cohort and an independent cohort of 300 to 450 donors, the cumulative frequency of public TCR beta family members distinguished carriers of CMV infection plus the relevant HLA type. The ex vivo response was dominated by HLA-C-restricted CMV-specific TCR beta clonotypes, which also provided the single most frequent clonotype in two of eight donors.

The germline V gene sets CDR1 to SNHLY and CDR2 to FYNNEI. After removal of 8 bases from V and 3 bases from J, the junction retains 14 bases not matched to a gene. The CDR3 spans 17 residues, from the cysteine through the phenylalanine. Only the CDR3 portion is preserved as DNA: 51 bases, with reading frame beginning at the first base. Sequenced using an Illumina HiSeq 1500. TCRdb ran its own pipeline on the public reads, namely fastp trimming at Q25 and MiXCR clone calling, and kept in-frame beta chains. Rows with a matching CDR3 protein are joined into one entry that keeps the most common DNA and genes. The sample yields 750,000 to 950,000 distinct CDR3 sequences; roughly 28% were counted once. The ten top clones hold less than 15% of the sample.

This clonotype originated in a human donor in good health (CMV status not recorded). Some clones in this sample may be carry-over from other donors' samples. This chain joins TRBV2 to TRBJ2-3; 10 junctional bases match TRBD2. The source was cultured CD8+ T cells from PBMCs, collected from culture after CMV antigen stimulation. Here the CDR3 is given as CASPLYGSSGGTDTQYF. The nucleotide sequence is TGTGCCAGCCCCTTATACGGCTCTAGCGGGGGAACAGATACGCAGTATTTT.